This record looks at one TCR beta chain sequence and its context. Its antigen is unknown. Reverse transcription of all isolated RNA meant that expressed TCRB transcripts were sequenced. Here immunoSEQ multiplex PCR was the method, and the copy in TCRdb shows in-frame clones only, minus some. The table has 300,000 to 350,000 clones, around an eighth seen once. This specimen belongs to a study of beta chain features in type 1 diabetes. V lost 1 base and J lost 4, with 13 bases in between. The germline V gene encodes CDR1 SGHTA and CDR2 FQGNSA. The CDR3 totals 15 residues. Broader study findings: Patients with Type 1 diabetes showed moderately but significantly shorter TCRB CDR3s in all four CD4+ subsets. Comparison showed that naive, central memory and Treg TCRB repertoires appeared more similar among patients than among healthy donors.

Cells sorted by CD45RO/CCR7/CD25/CD127/CD95/CD27 comprised CD4+ naive, central memory, regulatory and stem cell-like memory cells. The sequencing sample was made of naive CD4+ T cells from blood. The chain combines TRBV7-2 with TRBJ1-2; the D is unclear. This TCR came from a woman aged 18-29 years with type 1 diabetes. This CDR3 reads CASSLEANPGYGYTF. Written as DNA, the CDR3 is TGTGCCAGCAGCTTAGAGGCCAACCCAGGCTATGGCTACACCTTC.